A single TCR beta chain is shown here with its context. Its cognate antigen is unknown. Trimming took off 1 base at V and 4 bases at J, with 16 bases between the two ends. Germline CDR1 SNHLY, CDR2 FYNNEI. The CDR3 is 16 residues long. PCR primers comprised 60 Vbeta and 13 Jbeta primers. This table comes from immunoSEQ multiplex PCR, and its TCRdb copy is limited to in-frame clones, with some not included. The profile shows 100,000 to 150,000 clones, 80% of them singletons. The sample comes from a study of cytomegalovirus exposure and HLA in healthy donors. Study-wide results and caveats: In an earlier analysis, productive rearrangement rates for most beta V segments clustered near 87% or 30%. Cytomegalovirus-associated status was assigned to roughly 160 TCR beta chains.

This chain connects TRBV2 to TRBJ1-2, with D perhaps TRBD1 (5 bases). The specimen was PBMCs. The receptor was isolated from a man aged 40-55 years in good health and CMV-seronegative. CDR3 nucleotides: TGTGCCAGCAGTGAAGACGGGCCAGGGTTGGGCTATGGCTACACCTTC. Translating gives CASSEDGPGLGYGYTF.